Listed here are 5 T cell receptor beta chains from one sample, sequenced in a study of identical twins (dated by TCRdb to the mid-2010s). The protocol used for the library was 5' RACE. The sequencer was an Illumina HiSeq 2000. TCRdb reprocessed the public reads (quality trimming at Q25 with fastp, clone calling with MiXCR) and kept in-frame beta chains. Every entry covers one CDR3 protein and lists the most common genes and DNA from its rows. The sample has 600,000 to 700,000 distinct CDR3 sequences on record, about 20% of them singletons. The top ten hold approximately 4.5% of the sample. The sample was also linked to a second study, of T cells expressing NK-cell markers.

Sequencing was performed on PBMCs. The source of these receptors is a young woman in good health.

This clonotype occurred a few times. The rearrangement joins TRBV20-1 to TRBJ2-5; TRBD1 is a possible D gene (5 bases). Germline lookup yields CDR1 DFQATT and CDR2 SNEGSKA (reference sequence). Trimming left V 3 bases short and J 3 bases short, with 14 bases between. This CDR3 spans 14 amino acids. The CDR3 region has the DNA TGCAGTGCTAGTCCCCCAGGGCTTAAAGAGACCCAGTACTTC. Residues: CSASPPGLKETQYF.

V is TRBV20-1 and J is TRBJ1-1; D is ambiguous. This CDR3 region has 14 residues. CDR1 DFQATT and CDR2 SNEGSKA come from the germline V gene (reference sequence). V was pared by 4 bases and J by 4 bases, with 16 bases between. The CDR3 DNA sequence: TGCAGTGCTATAGGCCTCTTAGCGGCCACTGAAGCTTTCTTT. Its protein is CSAIGLLAATEAFF.

This chain connects TRBV20-1 to TRBJ1-1; TRBD1 matches 7 bases. Trimming cost V 5 bases and J 2 bases; bases outside gene matches: 8. The V gene's germline CDR1 is DFQATT and CDR2 SNEGSKA (reference sequence). This CDR3 is 14 amino acids long. CDR3 bases: TGCAGTGCTCGGAGAGGGGGCCCCAACACTGAAGCTTTCTTT. The encoded protein is CSARRGGPNTEAFF.

The V gene is TRBV11-3, the J gene TRBJ2-2; possibly TRBD2 for D (5 bases). Germline CDR1 SGHNT, CDR2 YENEEA. Trimming cost V 7 bases and J 4 bases, with 10 bases left between them. The CDR3 extends over 13 amino acids. The CDR3 bases are TGTGCCAGCACCGGGGAGAGCACCGGGGAGCTGTTTTTT. Protein product: CASTGESTGELFF.

There are a few counts of this clonotype. An end of the junction does not agree with germline; a read error may underlie this. The chain employs TRBV7-7 and TRBJ2-1; 10 nucleotides line up with TRBD2. The germline CDR1 and CDR2 sequences are SSHAT and FNYEAQ (reference sequence). The CDR3 loop spans 15 amino acids. The CDR3 loop is CASSSGTSEYNEQFF. As DNA, the CDR3 is TGTGCTAGCAGTTCCGGGACTAGCGAATACAATGAGCAGTTCTTC.